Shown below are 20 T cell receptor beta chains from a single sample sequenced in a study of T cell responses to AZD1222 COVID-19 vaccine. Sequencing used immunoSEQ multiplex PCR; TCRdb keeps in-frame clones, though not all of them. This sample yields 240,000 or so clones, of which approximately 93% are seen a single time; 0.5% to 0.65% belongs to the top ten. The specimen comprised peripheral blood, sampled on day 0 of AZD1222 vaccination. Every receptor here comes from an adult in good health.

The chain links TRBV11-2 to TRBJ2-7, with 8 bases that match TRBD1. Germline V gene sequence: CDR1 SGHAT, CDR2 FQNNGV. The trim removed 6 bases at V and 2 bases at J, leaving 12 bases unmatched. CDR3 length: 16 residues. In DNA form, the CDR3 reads TGTGCCAGCAGTTCCCCGCAGGGGGCGGGTCCCTACGAGCAGTACTTC. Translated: CASSSPQGAGPYEQYF.

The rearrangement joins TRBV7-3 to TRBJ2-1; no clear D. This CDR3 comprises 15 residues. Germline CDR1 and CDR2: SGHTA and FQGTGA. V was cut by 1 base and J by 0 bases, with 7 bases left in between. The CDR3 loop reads CASSLKASSYNEQFF. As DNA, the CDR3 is TGTGCCAGCAGCTTAAAAGCCAGCTCCTACAATGAGCAGTTCTTC.

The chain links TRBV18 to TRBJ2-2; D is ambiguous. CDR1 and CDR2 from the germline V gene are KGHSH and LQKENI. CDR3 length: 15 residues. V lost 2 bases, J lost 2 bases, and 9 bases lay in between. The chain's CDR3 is CASSPRTKNTGELFF. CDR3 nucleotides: TGTGCCAGCTCACCAAGGACGAAAAACACCGGGGAGCTGTTTTTT.

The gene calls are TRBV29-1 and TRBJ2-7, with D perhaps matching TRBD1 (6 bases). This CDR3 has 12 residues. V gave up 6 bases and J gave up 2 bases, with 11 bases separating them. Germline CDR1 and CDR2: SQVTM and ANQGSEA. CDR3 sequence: CSVGWGPYEQYF. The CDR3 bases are TGCAGCGTCGGGTGGGGGCCCTACGAGCAGTACTTC.

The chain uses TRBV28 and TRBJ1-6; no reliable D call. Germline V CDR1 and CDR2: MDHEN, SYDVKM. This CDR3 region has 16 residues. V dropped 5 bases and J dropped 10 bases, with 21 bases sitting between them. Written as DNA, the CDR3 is TGTGCCAGCAGTCCGATTTGGGGAGGGTCGGGATCACCCCTCCACTTT. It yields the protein CASSPIWGGSGSPLHF.

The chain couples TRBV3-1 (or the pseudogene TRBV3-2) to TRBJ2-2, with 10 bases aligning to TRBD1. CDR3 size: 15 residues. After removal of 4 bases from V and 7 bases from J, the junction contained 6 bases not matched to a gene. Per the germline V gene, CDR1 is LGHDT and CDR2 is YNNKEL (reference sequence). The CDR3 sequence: CASSPGQGLGGELFF. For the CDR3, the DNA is TGTGCCAGCAGCCCGGGACAGGGGTTAGGCGGGGAGCTGTTTTTT.

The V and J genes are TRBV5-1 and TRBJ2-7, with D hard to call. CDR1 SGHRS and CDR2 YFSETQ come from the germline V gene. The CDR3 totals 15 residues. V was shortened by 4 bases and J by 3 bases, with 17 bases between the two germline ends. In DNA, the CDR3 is TGCGCCAGCAGCCCTTGGGGTTCCAGCTACTACGAGCAGTACTTC. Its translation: CASSPWGSSYYEQYF.

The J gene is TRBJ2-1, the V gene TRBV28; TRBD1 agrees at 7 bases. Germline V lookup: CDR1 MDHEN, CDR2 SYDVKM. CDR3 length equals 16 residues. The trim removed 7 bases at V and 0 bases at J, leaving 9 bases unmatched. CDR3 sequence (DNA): TGTGCCAGCACCTCCAGGGGGTCCAGCTCCTACAATGAGCAGTTCTTC. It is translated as CASTSRGSSSYNEQFF.

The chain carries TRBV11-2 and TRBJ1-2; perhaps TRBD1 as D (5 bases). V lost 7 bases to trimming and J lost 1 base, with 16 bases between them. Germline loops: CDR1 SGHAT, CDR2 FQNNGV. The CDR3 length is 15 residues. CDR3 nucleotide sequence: TGTGCCAGCAATCCGACAGTGGGGAGTAACTATGGCTACACCTTC. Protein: CASNPTVGSNYGYTF.

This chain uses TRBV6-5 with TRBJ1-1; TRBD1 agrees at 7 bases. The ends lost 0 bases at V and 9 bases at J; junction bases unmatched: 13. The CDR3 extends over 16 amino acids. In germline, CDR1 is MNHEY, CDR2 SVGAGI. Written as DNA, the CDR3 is TGTGCCAGCAGTTACTCGGCGGCGAGGACAGGTACACAAGCTTTCTTT. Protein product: CASSYSAARTGTQAFF.

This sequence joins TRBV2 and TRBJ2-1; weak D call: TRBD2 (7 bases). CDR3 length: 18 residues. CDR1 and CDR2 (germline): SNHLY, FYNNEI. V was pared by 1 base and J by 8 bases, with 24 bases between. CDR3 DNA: TGTGCCAGCAGTGAAGGGCGAGGCGGGGGTCTGTCAGGGGATGAGCAGTTCTTC. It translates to CASSEGRGGGLSGDEQFF.

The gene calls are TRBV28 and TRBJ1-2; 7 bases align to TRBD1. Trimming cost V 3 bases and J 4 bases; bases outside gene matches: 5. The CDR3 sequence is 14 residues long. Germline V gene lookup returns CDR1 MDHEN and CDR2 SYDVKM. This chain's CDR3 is CASSLPGDSYGYTF. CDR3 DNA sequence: TGTGCCAGCAGTTTGCCCGGGGACAGCTATGGCTACACCTTC.

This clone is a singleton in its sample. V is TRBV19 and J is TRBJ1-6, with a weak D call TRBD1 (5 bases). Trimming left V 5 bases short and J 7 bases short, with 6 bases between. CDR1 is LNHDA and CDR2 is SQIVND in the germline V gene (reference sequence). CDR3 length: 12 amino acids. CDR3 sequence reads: CASSDRNSPLHF. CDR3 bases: TGTGCCAGTAGTGACAGAAATTCACCCCTCCACTTT. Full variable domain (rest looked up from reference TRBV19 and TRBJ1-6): DGGITQSPKYLFRKEGQNVTLSCEQNLNHDAMYWYRQDPGQGLRLIYYSQIVNDFQKGDIAEGYSVSREKKESFPLTVTSAQKNPTAFYLCASSDRNSPLHFGNGTRLTVT.

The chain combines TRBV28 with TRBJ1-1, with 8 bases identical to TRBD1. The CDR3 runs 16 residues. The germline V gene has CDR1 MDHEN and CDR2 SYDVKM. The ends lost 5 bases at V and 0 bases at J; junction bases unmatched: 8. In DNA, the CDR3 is TGTGCCAGCAGTCCGACCGGGACAGGTTTGAACACTGAAGCTTTCTTT. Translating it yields CASSPTGTGLNTEAFF.

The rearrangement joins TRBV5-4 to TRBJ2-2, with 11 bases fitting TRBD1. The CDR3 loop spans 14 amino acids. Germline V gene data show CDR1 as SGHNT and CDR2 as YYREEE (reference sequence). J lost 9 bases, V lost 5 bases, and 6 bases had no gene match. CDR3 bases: TGTGCCAGCAGGGACAGGGGGCCACCTTGGGAGCTGTTTTTT. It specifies CASRDRGPPWELFF.

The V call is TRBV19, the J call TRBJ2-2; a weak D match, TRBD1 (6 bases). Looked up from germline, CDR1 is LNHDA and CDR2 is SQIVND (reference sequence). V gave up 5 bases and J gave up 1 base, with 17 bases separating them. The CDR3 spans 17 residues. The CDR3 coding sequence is TGTGCCAGTAGTCTCAGTAGGGGGTTATTGAACACCGGGGAGCTGTTTTTT. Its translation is CASSLSRGLLNTGELFF.

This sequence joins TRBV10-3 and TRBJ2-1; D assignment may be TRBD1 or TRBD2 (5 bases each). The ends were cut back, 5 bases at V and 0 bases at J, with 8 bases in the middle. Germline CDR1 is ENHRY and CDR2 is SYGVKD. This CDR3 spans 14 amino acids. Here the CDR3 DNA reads TGTGCCATCAGTCGGGACCCCTCCTACAATGAGCAGTTCTTC. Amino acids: CAISRDPSYNEQFF.

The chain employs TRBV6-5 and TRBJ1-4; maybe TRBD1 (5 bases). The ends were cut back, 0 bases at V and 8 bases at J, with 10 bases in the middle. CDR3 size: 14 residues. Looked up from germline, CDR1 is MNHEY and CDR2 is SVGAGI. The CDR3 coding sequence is TGTGCCAGCAGTTACTCGAAACGGGGGGAAAAACTGTTTTTT. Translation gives CASSYSKRGEKLFF.

The CDR3 DNA is TGTGCCACCGTTCCGCGGGAAGATCATGGAAACACCATATATTTT. Amino acids: CATVPREDHGNTIYF. V gene TRBV7-9 combines with J gene TRBJ1-3; D gene unclear. The V gene lost 10 bases and the J gene lost 3 bases, with 19 bases spanning the gap. In germline, CDR1 is SEHNR, CDR2 FQNEAQ (reference sequence). The CDR3 covers 15 residues.

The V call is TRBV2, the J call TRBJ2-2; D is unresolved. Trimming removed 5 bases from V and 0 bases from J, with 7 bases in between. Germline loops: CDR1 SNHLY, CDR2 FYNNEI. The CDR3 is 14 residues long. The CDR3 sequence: CASSYTSNTGELFF. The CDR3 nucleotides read TGTGCCAGCAGTTATACATCGAACACCGGGGAGCTGTTTTTT.